The present T cell receptor beta chain was sequenced within a study of identifying expanded T cells in peripheral blood. TCRdb's table, derived via immunoSEQ multiplex PCR, lists solely in-frame clones and lacks some. Here the sample spans some 65,000 clones, about 80% being singletons. V gave up 4 bases and J gave up 7 bases; unmatched junction bases: 3. This CDR3 is built from 13 residues. Germline CDR1 GTSNPN, CDR2 SVGIG (reference sequence). Overall study findings and caveats: Over two and four weeks, about 15 and 19 clones changed, versus more than 1 between replicates.

This clone was counted a few times. The antigen is unknown. The receptor comes from a person between 18 and 70 years old in good health. Sequenced material: blood. The J gene is TRBJ2-2, the V gene TRBV30, with 10 bases fitting TRBD2. The chain's CDR3 is CAWTSGRGGELFF. CDR3 nucleotides: TGTGCCTGGACTAGCGGGAGAGGCGGGGAGCTGTTTTTT.